This TCR beta chain is drawn from a study of blood T cell repertoires in COVID-19. Measured with immunoSEQ multiplex PCR; TCRdb has only the in-frame clones, and not every one. There are around 90,000 clones in the sample; roughly four fifths occur only once, and around 13% lies in the top ten. The sequence came from a human donor in a cohort sampled during active COVID-19. Sequencing was done on a sample of peripheral blood.

This CDR3 is CASSLIRSGGTEAFF. The CDR3 nucleotides read TGTGCCAGCAGCCTGATCCGATCCGGGGGAACTGAAGCTTTCTTT. V is TRBV5-6 and J is TRBJ1-1, with D tentatively TRBD1 (5 bases). The germline gives CDR1 SGHDT, CDR2 YYEEEE. The CDR3 covers 15 residues. V was shortened by 4 bases and J by 5 bases, with 18 bases between the two germline ends.